What follows are 18 T cell receptor beta chains derived from one specimen sequenced in a study of radiation and T cells in renal cell carcinoma. TCRdb's copy holds only in-frame clones and misses some; the assay was immunoSEQ multiplex PCR. The table has 15,000 or so clones, around 50% seen once. Treatment meaning: 15 Gy SBRT to primary tumor, nephrectomy 4 weeks later. This material consisted of tumor tissue, taken from a patient whose treatment included radiotherapy and nephrectomy. The receptor source for this set is a woman aged 60-75 years with renal cell carcinoma.

V is TRBV13 and J is TRBJ2-1; D is tentatively TRBD1 or TRBD2 (6 bases each). Germline-derived CDR1 and CDR2 are PRHDT and FYEKMQ (reference sequence). The V gene lost 6 bases and the J gene lost 7 bases, with 19 bases spanning the gap. The CDR3 spans 15 residues. The DNA for the CDR3 is TGTGCCAGCAGTGATCCGGGGGCCCGGGGAAATGAGCAGTTCTTC. It yields the protein CASSDPGARGNEQFF.

This chain uses TRBV2 with TRBJ1-5; D perhaps matches TRBD1 (6 bases). The V gene's germline CDR1 is SNHLY and CDR2 FYNNEI. V lost 6 bases and J lost 6, with 18 bases in between. The CDR3 consists of 15 residues. The CDR3 spells CASRLQGPGGQPQHF. The CDR3 DNA sequence: TGTGCCAGCAGACTACAGGGACCCGGGGGTCAGCCCCAGCATTTT.

This chain uses TRBV27 with TRBJ2-2; 12 bases are a match to TRBD2. Germline loops: CDR1 MNHEY, CDR2 SMNVEV (reference sequence). The J segment lost 4 bases and the V segment lost 5 bases, leaving 8 bases of the junction unmatched. This CDR3 contains 17 residues. In DNA form, the CDR3 reads TGTGCCAGCAGTGTCCCTAGCGGGAGGGCCATCACCGGGGAGCTGTTTTTT. Its translation: CASSVPSGRAITGELFF.

Ten or more counts support this clone. The chain has TRBV9 and TRBJ2-7; 7 bases agree with TRBD1. The CDR3 runs 21 residues. Germline V gene sequence: CDR1 SGDLS, CDR2 YYNGEE. The ends lost 0 bases at V and 4 bases at J; junction bases unmatched: 25. The CDR3 DNA is TGTGCCAGCAGCGTAGACGCTGACGCCGGACGACAGGGAATTGGTGGGTACGAGCAGTACTTC. This gives the protein CASSVDADAGRQGIGGYEQYF.

With respect to this clone: Germline is not matched at one junction end, which may reflect a read error. J is TRBJ2-5 and V is TRBV9, with D maybe TRBD2 (6 bases). The CDR3 spans 18 residues. CDR1 SGDLS and CDR2 YYNGEE come from the germline V gene. The CDR3 bases are TGTACCAGCAGCGTAGGATTAGTGGTCGGGGGACTTCAAGAGACCCAGTACTTC. Translated: CTSSVGLVVGGLQETQYF.

V is TRBV7-6 and J is TRBJ2-1, with 7 bases lining up with TRBD2. Losses at the gene ends were 4 bases for V and 4 bases for J; bases not matched to a gene: 10. Germline lookup yields CDR1 SGHVS and CDR2 FNYEAQ. The CDR3 consists of 16 residues. The CDR3 sequence is CASSSGRLAGYNEQFF. CDR3 bases: TGTGCCAGCAGCTCGGGACGACTAGCTGGATACAATGAGCAGTTCTTC.

This chain connects TRBV7-2 to TRBJ2-1, with D possibly TRBD1 on 5 matching bases. From germline, CDR1 is SGHTA and CDR2 FQGNSA. The V gene lost 3 bases and the J gene lost 8 bases, with 14 bases spanning the gap. The CDR3 spans 14 residues. In DNA form, the CDR3 reads TGTGCCAGCAGCTTTATTGGGGCCTGGTATGAGCAGTTCTTC. This sequence encodes CASSFIGAWYEQFF. The full variable domain, its missing parts supplied by reference TRBV7-2 and TRBJ2-1, is GAGVSQSPSNKVTEKGKDVELRCDPISGHTALYWYRQSLGQGLEFLIYFQGNSAPDKSGLPSDRFSAERTGGSVSTLTIQRTQQEDSAVYLCASSFIGAWYEQFFGPGTRLTVL.

The V and J genes are TRBV2 and TRBJ1-1; TRBD1 aligns across 9 bases. The J segment lost 11 bases and the V segment lost 4 bases, leaving 8 bases of the junction unmatched. Looked up from germline, CDR1 is SNHLY and CDR2 is FYNNEI. This CDR3 contains 13 residues. CDR3 bases: TGTGCCAGCAGTGTAAGGACAGGGGAGTACGCTTTCTTT. Protein: CASSVRTGEYAFF.

V gene TRBV19 combines with J gene TRBJ2-1; possibly TRBD2 for D (6 bases). The CDR3 covers 15 residues. V lost 2 bases and J lost 0, with 8 bases in between. The germline V gene encodes CDR1 LNHDA and CDR2 SQIVND (reference sequence). The DNA for the CDR3 is TGTGCCAGTAGTATAACGGGAGTCTCCTACAATGAGCAGTTCTTC. Encoded protein: CASSITGVSYNEQFF.

The V call is TRBV10-3, the J call TRBJ1-1, with D maybe TRBD1 (6 bases). V shed 4 bases and J shed 4 bases, with 13 bases lying between them. Germline values: CDR1 ENHRY, CDR2 SYGVKD. The CDR3 spans 14 residues. CDR3 protein: CAISGTVEATEAFF. CDR3 in DNA: TGTGCCATCAGTGGGACAGTCGAGGCCACTGAAGCTTTCTTT.

V and J are TRBV5-8 and TRBJ2-3; D might be TRBD1 or TRBD2, each matching 5 bases. CDR1 and CDR2 from the germline V gene are SGHTS and YDEGEE. The ends were cut back, 5 bases at V and 2 bases at J, with 18 bases in the middle. This CDR3 has 16 residues. The CDR3 DNA sequence: TGTGCCAGCAGGCCCCGGGACCTCTCCCCCACAGATACGCAGTATTTT. This translates into CASRPRDLSPTDTQYF. Full variable domain (outside the CDR3, taken from reference TRBV5-8 and TRBJ2-3): EAGVTQSPTHLIKTRGQQATLRCSPISGHTSVYWYQQALGLGLQFLLWYDEGEERNRGNFPPRFSGRQFPNYSSELNVNALELEDSALYLCASRPRDLSPTDTQYFGPGTRLTVL.

The V gene is TRBV5-6, the J gene TRBJ1-2; the D is unclear. Germline loops: CDR1 SGHDT, CDR2 YYEEEE. CDR3 length equals 12 residues. V was trimmed by 6 bases and J by 4 bases, leaving 10 bases between them. Here the CDR3 DNA reads TGTGCCAGCACCGCTCTTAGCTATGGCTACACCTTC. It encodes CASTALSYGYTF.

The V and J genes are TRBV20-1 and TRBJ1-1; D is undetermined. V was cut by 6 bases and J by 11 bases, with 13 bases left in between. The germline CDR1 and CDR2 sequences are DFQATT and SNEGSKA (reference sequence). This CDR3 region has 10 residues. The DNA of the CDR3 is TGCAGTGCCTGGCAGCCAGCCGCTTTCTTT. Amino acids: CSAWQPAAFF.

The chain couples TRBV5-1 to TRBJ2-5, with 13 bases identical to TRBD2. The germline CDR1 and CDR2 sequences are SGHRS and YFSETQ. With 3 bases clipped from V and 1 base from J, the junction kept 6 bases outside the gene matches. This CDR3 is 17 amino acids long. CDR3 DNA sequence: TGCGCCAGCAGCTACGGTGGGACTAGCGGGGTCCAAGAGACCCAGTACTTC. It specifies CASSYGGTSGVQETQYF. The variable domain in full, with the rest retrieved from reference TRBV5-1 and TRBJ2-5, is KAGVTQTPRYLIKTRGQQVTLSCSPISGHRSVSWYQQTPGQGLQFLFEYFSETQRNKGNFPGRFSGRQFSNSRSEMNVSTLELGDSALYLCASSYGGTSGVQETQYFGPGTRLLVL.

The V call is TRBV11-2, the J call TRBJ1-2; a possible D gene is TRBD1 (6 bases). Trimming took off 5 bases at V and 4 bases at J, with 17 bases between the two ends. The CDR3 extends over 15 amino acids. Germline V gene lookup returns CDR1 SGHAT and CDR2 FQNNGV. For the CDR3, the DNA is TGTGCCAGCAGCCCAGATCTGGGGGCTGTCTATGGCTACACCTTC. Its translation: CASSPDLGAVYGYTF.

In its sample, this clone was seen many times. One junction end does not reproduce the germline sequence, and a read error may be involved. Within the sample, other DNA sequences also encode this same CDR3. V gene TRBV5-1 combines with J gene TRBJ2-2, with D possibly matching TRBD2 (6 bases). There are 12 residues in the CDR3. Germline-derived CDR1 and CDR2 are SGHRS and YFSETQ. CDR3: CASSGLTGELFF. As DNA, the CDR3 is TGTGCCAGCAGCGGGCTCACCGGGGAGCTGTTTTTT.

The chain employs TRBV6-1 and TRBJ1-1; D gene uncertain. The CDR3 loop spans 11 amino acids. The germline gives CDR1 MNHNS, CDR2 SASEGT. V dropped 5 bases and J dropped 7 bases, with 8 bases sitting between them. The CDR3 nucleotides read TGTGCCAGCAGTACAGAGTATGAAGCTTTCTTT. This encodes CASSTEYEAFF.

V gene TRBV4-2 combines with J gene TRBJ2-6, with D possibly TRBD1 on 6 matching bases. CDR3 size: 15 residues. CDR1 and CDR2 from the germline V gene are LGHNA and YNFKEQ. Trimming shortened V by 5 bases and J by 3 bases, and 11 bases separated the two germline ends. Here the CDR3 DNA reads TGTGCCAGCAGCTTGGTAGGGGGTGGGGCCAACGTCCTGACTTTC. It translates to CASSLVGGGANVLTF.